These 18 T cell receptor beta chains share one sample of origin, sequenced in a study of regulatory T cells in long-lasting Graves disease. Arm-PCR with iRepertoire HTBI primers amplified the CDR3 regions for these TCR beta libraries. Each CDR3 protein is one row after TCRdb ran MiXCR on the multiplex PCR reads. The data hold around 420,000 distinct CDR3 sequences, with approximately 16% observed a single time. Time point noted: newly diagnosed GD, antithyroid drugs for less than 3 months. PBMC RNA was the source of the TCR library. This sample was shared with a second study, whose subject was T cells in Graves' hyperthyroidism and ophthalmopathy.

The starting material was peripheral blood mononuclear cells (PBMCs), obtained at new diagnosis, from a patient treated with antithyroid drugs. The receptors derive from a woman in her 40s with Graves disease.

At least ten counts were recorded for this clonotype. Here the CDR3 DNA reads TGTGCCAGCAGCCAATACAGGGGAAACACCATATATTTT. Amino acids: CASSQYRGNTIYF. The chain joins TRBV14 to TRBJ1-3; a weak D match, TRBD1 (5 bases). CDR3 length: 13 amino acids. The ends were cut back, 2 bases at V and 4 bases at J, with 6 bases in the middle. In germline, CDR1 is SGHDN, CDR2 FVKESK.

This clonotype was observed many times. The V and J genes are TRBV5-6 and TRBJ2-5; D perhaps matches TRBD1 (6 bases). V was trimmed by 3 bases and J by 2 bases, leaving 17 bases between them. Germline V gene lookup returns CDR1 SGHDT and CDR2 YYEEEE. This CDR3 spans 16 amino acids. The DNA of the CDR3 is TGTGCCAGCAGCTCCCCCGGACAGCCGGAGCAAGAGACCCAGTACTTC. Residues: CASSSPGQPEQETQYF. Combining the CDR3 with reference TRBV5-6 and TRBJ2-5 gives the whole variable domain DAGVTQSPTHLIKTRGQQVTLRCSPKSGHDTVSWYQQALGQGPQFIFQYYEEEERQRGNFPDRFSGHQFPNYSSELNVNALLLGDSALYLCASSSPGQPEQETQYFGPGTRLLVL.

This clonotype was counted at least ten times. V and J are TRBV6-5 and TRBJ2-7; unclear D gene. CDR1 is MNHEY, CDR2 SVGAGI, per germline. V was clipped by 0 bases and J by 5 bases, with 8 bases between them. The CDR3 runs to 13 residues. CDR3 coding DNA: TGTGCCAGCAGTTACTCCGGGTCTGACGAGCAGTACTTC. It codes for CASSYSGSDEQYF.

V is TRBV9 and J is TRBJ2-3; no reliable D call. The CDR3 runs 13 residues. Germline CDR1 is SGDLS and CDR2 is YYNGEE. The germline V and J ends were trimmed by 8 bases and 5 bases, with 15 bases remaining between them. Here the CDR3 reads CASTGGGIDTQYF. As DNA, the CDR3 is TGTGCCAGTACCGGTGGTGGGATAGATACGCAGTATTTT.

This clonotype was seen repeatedly, ten times or more. The V and J genes are TRBV27 and TRBJ2-7; 8 nucleotides align to TRBD2. J was trimmed by 0 bases and V by 5 bases; bases with no gene match: 9. The CDR3 totals 16 residues. The germline gives CDR1 MNHEY, CDR2 SMNVEV (reference sequence). The CDR3 protein is CASSPSTSGVSYEQYF. DNA for the CDR3: TGTGCCAGCAGTCCCTCCACTAGCGGAGTCTCCTACGAGCAGTACTTC.

This clonotype was detected many times. The chain carries TRBV20-1 and TRBJ2-1; D perhaps matches TRBD2 (5 bases). The CDR3 covers 14 residues. V lost 0 bases and J lost 6, with 12 bases in between. CDR1 and CDR2 (germline): DFQATT, SNEGSKA (reference sequence). The CDR3 coding sequence is TGCAGTGCTAGAGATCTAAGAGCGGCCAATGAGCAGTTCTTC. Amino acid sequence: CSARDLRAANEQFF.

In this sample, this clonotype turned up many times. The chain carries TRBV5-1 and TRBJ2-1, with 7 bases identical to TRBD1. Germline V gene data show CDR1 as SGHRS and CDR2 as YFSETQ. The CDR3 is 15 amino acids. V lost 1 base to trimming and J lost 7 bases; unmatched junction nucleotides: 8. CDR3 residues: CASSLFGQASNEQFF. For the CDR3, the DNA is TGCGCCAGCAGCTTGTTCGGACAGGCCTCTAATGAGCAGTTCTTC.

This clonotype was seen at least ten times. The chain carries TRBV15 and TRBJ2-3; 9 nucleotides line up with TRBD2. This CDR3 is built from 20 residues. Germline CDR1 reads LNHNV; CDR2 reads YYDKDF (reference sequence). J lost 0 bases, V lost 1 base, and 14 bases had no gene match. The CDR3 region has the DNA TGTGCCACCAGCAGAGGCGGGCTAGCGGGATATTACCTTAGCACAGATACGCAGTATTTT. Its protein is CATSRGGLAGYYLSTDTQYF.

The rearrangement links TRBV7-9 to TRBJ1-4, with TRBD1 as a possible D gene (5 bases). There are 13 residues in the CDR3. Germline assignment: CDR1 SEHNR and CDR2 FQNEAQ (reference sequence). V was clipped by 5 bases and J by 12 bases, with 16 bases between them. The CDR3 here is CASSRDSYAELFF. CDR3 nucleotides: TGTGCCAGCAGCCGAGACAGCTACGCGGAACTGTTTTTT.

This clonotype was picked up many times. The chain employs TRBV20-1 and TRBJ2-7, with 12 nucleotides matching TRBD2. Germline CDR1 is DFQATT and CDR2 is SNEGSKA (reference sequence). The CDR3 totals 18 residues. V was clipped by 1 base and J by 1 base; unmatched bases: 11. CDR3 nucleotide sequence: TGCAGTGCTAGAGGACGCGGACTAGCGGGAAACCTGTCCTACGAGCAGTACTTC. As protein: CSARGRGLAGNLSYEQYF.

This clonotype was counted at least ten times. The chain joins TRBV12-3 or TRBV12-4 to TRBJ2-6; D is uncertain. The V gene lost 6 bases and the J gene lost 0 bases, with 9 bases spanning the gap. This CDR3 is 15 amino acids long. DNA for the CDR3: TGTGCCAGCAGCCCTCATACCTCTGGGGCCAACGTCCTGACTTTC. This sequence encodes CASSPHTSGANVLTF.

This clonotype appeared many times. This chain links TRBV9 with TRBJ1-4; 9 nucleotides agree with TRBD1. Germline values: CDR1 SGDLS, CDR2 YYNGEE. The CDR3 is 15 amino acids. V was clipped by 3 bases and J by 6 bases; unmatched bases: 6. This CDR3 reads CASSGSGTGYEKLFF. For the CDR3, the DNA is TGTGCCAGCAGCGGATCCGGGACAGGGTATGAAAAACTGTTTTTT.

This clonotype was counted only a few times. The rearrangement links TRBV5-6 to TRBJ2-7; 9 nucleotides match TRBD2. Trimming cost V 2 bases and J 1 base; bases outside gene matches: 4. CDR3 length equals 15 residues. Germline CDR1 and CDR2: SGHDT and YYEEEE. CDR3 amino acids: CASSFGLALSYEQYF. CDR3 DNA: TGTGCCAGCAGCTTTGGACTAGCGCTGTCCTACGAGCAGTACTTC.

This clonotype was seen many times. The chain joins TRBV28 to TRBJ2-7, with no clear D. The CDR3 totals 12 residues. Germline CDR1 MDHEN, CDR2 SYDVKM. The CDR3 loop is CAASDAAYEQYF. CDR3 coding DNA: TGTGCTGCCTCGGACGCCGCCTACGAGCAGTACTTC. Drawing the rest from reference TRBV28 and TRBJ2-7, the complete variable domain is DVKVTQSSRYLVKRTGEKVFLECVQDMDHENMFWYRQDPGLGLRLIYFSYDVKMKEKGDIPEGYSVSREKKERFSLILESASTNQTSMYLCAASDAAYEQYFGPGTRLTVT.

The chain carries TRBV11-2 and TRBJ2-1; 8 bases are a match to TRBD2. The CDR3 spans 17 residues. The V and J ends lost 4 bases and 7 bases, in that order; junction bases with no gene match: 15. In germline, CDR1 is SGHAT, CDR2 FQNNGV. CDR3 loop: CASSSQVGAGVVNEQFF. DNA of the CDR3: TGTGCCAGCAGCTCCCAAGTAGGAGCGGGAGTGGTTAATGAGCAGTTCTTC.

The chain joins TRBV7-9 to TRBJ2-1; D unresolved. The CDR3 is 15 amino acids. Trimming removed 6 bases from V and 0 bases from J, with 12 bases in between. CDR1 and CDR2 from the germline V gene are SEHNR and FQNEAQ (reference sequence). In nucleotides, the CDR3 is TGTGCCAGCAGGGAACAGAGAAGCTCCTACAATGAGCAGTTCTTC. Translation: CASREQRSSYNEQFF.

The chain couples TRBV19 to TRBJ1-2; D is uncertain. This CDR3 is 13 amino acids long. CDR1 is LNHDA, CDR2 SQIVND, per germline (reference sequence). Trimming pared 3 bases from V and 8 bases from J, leaving 13 bases between. The CDR3 region is CASSISRVDGYTF. The CDR3 nucleotides read TGTGCCAGTAGTATTTCTCGGGTGGACGGCTACACCTTC.

This clonotype was seen at least ten times. This rearrangement joins TRBV9 to TRBJ2-2; 12 bases map to TRBD2. After removal of 4 bases from V and 4 bases from J, the junction contained 5 bases not matched to a gene. The CDR3 is made up of 16 amino acids. Germline values: CDR1 SGDLS, CDR2 YYNGEE. The CDR3 coding sequence is TGTGCCAGCAGCCCCGGACTAGCGGGAATCACCGGGGAGCTGTTTTTT. Encoded protein: CASSPGLAGITGELFF.